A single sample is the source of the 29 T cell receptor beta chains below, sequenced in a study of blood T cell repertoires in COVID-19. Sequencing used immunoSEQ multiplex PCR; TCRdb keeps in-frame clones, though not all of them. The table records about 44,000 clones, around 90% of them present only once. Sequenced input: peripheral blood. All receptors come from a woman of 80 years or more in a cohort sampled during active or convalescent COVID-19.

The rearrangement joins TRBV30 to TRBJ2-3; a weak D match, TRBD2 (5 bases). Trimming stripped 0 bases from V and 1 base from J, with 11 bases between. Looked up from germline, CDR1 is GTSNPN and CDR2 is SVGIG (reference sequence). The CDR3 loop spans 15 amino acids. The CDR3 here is CAWSVGLAGTDTQYF. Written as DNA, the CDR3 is TGTGCCTGGAGTGTAGGCCTAGCCGGCACAGATACGCAGTATTTT.

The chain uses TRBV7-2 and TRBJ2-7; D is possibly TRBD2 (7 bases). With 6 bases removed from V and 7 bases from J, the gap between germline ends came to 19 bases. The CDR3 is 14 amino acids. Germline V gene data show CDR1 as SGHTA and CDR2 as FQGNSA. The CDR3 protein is CASSLERGGGEQYF. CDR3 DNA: TGTGCCAGCAGTCTAGAGCGGGGAGGGGGGGAGCAGTACTTC. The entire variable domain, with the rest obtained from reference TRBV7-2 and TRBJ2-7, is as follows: GAGVSQSPSNKVTEKGKDVELRCDPISGHTALYWYRQSLGQGLEFLIYFQGNSAPDKSGLPSDRFSAERTGGSVSTLTIQRTQQEDSAVYLCASSLERGGGEQYFGPGTRLTVT.

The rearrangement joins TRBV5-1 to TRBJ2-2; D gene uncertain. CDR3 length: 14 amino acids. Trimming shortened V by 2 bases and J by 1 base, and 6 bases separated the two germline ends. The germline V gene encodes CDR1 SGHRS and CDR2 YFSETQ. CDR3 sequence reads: CASSFTGNTGELFF. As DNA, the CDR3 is TGCGCCAGCAGCTTTACCGGGAACACCGGGGAGCTGTTTTTT.

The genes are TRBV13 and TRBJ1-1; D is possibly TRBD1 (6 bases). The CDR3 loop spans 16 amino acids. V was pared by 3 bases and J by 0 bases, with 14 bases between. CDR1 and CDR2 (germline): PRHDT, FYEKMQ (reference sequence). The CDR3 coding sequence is TGTGCCAGCAGCTTTTTCCAGGGGCTTTTGAACACTGAAGCTTTCTTT. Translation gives CASSFFQGLLNTEAFF.

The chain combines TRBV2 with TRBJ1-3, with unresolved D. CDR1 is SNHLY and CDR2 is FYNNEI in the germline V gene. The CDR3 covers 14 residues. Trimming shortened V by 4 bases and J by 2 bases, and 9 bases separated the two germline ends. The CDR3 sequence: CASSGSRTGNTIYF. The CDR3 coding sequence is TGTGCCAGCAGTGGTTCTAGGACTGGAAACACCATATATTTT.

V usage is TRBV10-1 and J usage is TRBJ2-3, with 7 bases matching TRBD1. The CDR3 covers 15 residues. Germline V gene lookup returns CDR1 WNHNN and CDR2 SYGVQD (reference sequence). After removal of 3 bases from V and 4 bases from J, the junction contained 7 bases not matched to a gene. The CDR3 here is CASSETRGGADTQYF. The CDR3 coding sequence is TGCGCCAGCAGTGAAACGAGAGGGGGCGCAGATACGCAGTATTTT.

CDR3 in amino acids: CASSSRRSSYNEQFF. The CDR3 DNA reads TGCGCCAGCAGCTCCAGGAGGAGCTCCTACAATGAGCAGTTCTTC. The chain is built from TRBV5-1 and TRBJ2-1, with D perhaps matching TRBD2 (5 bases). This CDR3 is 15 amino acids long. V was trimmed by 3 bases and J by 0 bases, leaving 10 bases between them. CDR1 SGHRS and CDR2 YFSETQ come from the germline V gene.

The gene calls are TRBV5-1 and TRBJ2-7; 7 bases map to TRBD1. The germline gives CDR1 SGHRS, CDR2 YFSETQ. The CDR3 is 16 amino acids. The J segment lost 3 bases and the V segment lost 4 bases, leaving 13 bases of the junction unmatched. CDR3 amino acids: CASSIDSGTAFYEQYF. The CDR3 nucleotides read TGCGCCAGCAGCATCGATTCCGGGACAGCTTTCTACGAGCAGTACTTC.

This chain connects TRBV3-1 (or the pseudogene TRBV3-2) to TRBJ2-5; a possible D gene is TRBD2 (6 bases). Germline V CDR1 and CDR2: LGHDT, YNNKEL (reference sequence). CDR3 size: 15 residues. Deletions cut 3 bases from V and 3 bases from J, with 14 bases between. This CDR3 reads CASSQPGRGEETQYF. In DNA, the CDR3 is TGTGCCAGCAGCCAGCCAGGGCGGGGAGAAGAGACCCAGTACTTC.

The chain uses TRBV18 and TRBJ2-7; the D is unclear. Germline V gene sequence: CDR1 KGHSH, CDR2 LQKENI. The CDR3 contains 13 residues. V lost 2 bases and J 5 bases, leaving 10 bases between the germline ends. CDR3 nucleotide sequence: TGTGCCAGCTCACCATCTTCTGGAGACGAGCAGTACTTC. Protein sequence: CASSPSSGDEQYF.

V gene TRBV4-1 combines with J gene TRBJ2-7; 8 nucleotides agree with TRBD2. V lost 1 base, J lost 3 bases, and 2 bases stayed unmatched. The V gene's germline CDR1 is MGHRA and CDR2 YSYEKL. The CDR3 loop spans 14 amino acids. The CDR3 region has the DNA TGCGCCAGCAGCCAAGTGGCGGGAGGCTACGAGCAGTACTTC. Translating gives CASSQVAGGYEQYF.

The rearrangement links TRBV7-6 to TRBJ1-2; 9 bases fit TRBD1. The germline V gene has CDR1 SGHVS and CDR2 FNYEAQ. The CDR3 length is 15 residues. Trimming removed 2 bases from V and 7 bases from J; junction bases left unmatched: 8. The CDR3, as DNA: TGTGCCAGCAGCTTAAATGCACGGGACAGGGCTGGCTACACCTTC. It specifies CASSLNARDRAGYTF.

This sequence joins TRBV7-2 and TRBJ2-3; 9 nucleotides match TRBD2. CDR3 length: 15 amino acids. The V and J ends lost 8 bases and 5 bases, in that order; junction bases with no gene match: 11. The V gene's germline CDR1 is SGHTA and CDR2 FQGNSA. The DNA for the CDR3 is TGTGCCAGCGGGTGGCGGGGGGGCCGAGGAGATACGCAGTATTTT. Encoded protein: CASGWRGGRGDTQYF.

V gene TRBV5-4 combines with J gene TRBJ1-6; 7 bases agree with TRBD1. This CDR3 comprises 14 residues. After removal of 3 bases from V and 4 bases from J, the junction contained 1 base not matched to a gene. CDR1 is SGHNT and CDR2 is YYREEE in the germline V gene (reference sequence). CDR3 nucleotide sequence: TGTGCCAGCAGCTCACAGGGGTATAATTCACCCCTCCACTTT. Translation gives CASSSQGYNSPLHF.

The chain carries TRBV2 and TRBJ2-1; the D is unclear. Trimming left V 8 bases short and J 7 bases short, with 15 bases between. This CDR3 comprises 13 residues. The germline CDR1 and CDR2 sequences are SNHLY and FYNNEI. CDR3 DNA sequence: TGTGCCAGCTCCTCAGAATCGGGTAATGAGCAGTTCTTC. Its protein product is CASSSESGNEQFF. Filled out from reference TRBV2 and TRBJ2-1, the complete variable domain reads EPEVTQTPSHQVTQMGQEVILRCVPISNHLYFYWYRQILGQKVEFLVSFYNNEISEKSEIFDDQFSVERPDGSNFTLKIRSTKLEDSAMYFCASSSESGNEQFFGPGTRLTVL.

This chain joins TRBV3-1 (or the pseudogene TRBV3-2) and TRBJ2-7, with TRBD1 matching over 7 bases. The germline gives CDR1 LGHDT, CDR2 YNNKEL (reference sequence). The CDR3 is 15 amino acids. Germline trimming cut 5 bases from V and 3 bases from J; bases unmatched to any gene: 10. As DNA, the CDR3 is TGTGCCAGCAGCGTTCCGGGACAGAGATACTACGAGCAGTACTTC. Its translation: CASSVPGQRYYEQYF.

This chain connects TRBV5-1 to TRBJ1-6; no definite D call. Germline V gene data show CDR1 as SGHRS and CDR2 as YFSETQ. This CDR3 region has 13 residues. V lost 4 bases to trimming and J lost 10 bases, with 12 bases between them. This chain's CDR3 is CASSRTRESPLHF. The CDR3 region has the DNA TGCGCCAGCAGCAGGACGCGGGAGTCACCCCTCCACTTT.

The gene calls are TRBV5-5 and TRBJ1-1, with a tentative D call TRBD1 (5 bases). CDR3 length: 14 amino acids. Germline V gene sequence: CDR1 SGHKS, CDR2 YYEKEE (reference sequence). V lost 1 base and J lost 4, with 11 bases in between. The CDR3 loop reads CASSLQGQSTEAFF. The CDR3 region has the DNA TGTGCCAGCAGCTTGCAGGGTCAGTCCACTGAAGCTTTCTTT.

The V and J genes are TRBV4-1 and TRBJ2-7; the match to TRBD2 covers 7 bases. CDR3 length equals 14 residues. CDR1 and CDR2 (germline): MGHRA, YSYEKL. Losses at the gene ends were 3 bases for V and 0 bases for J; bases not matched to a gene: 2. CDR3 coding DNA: TGCGCCAGCAGCCAGGGAGGGAGCTCCTACGAGCAGTACTTC. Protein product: CASSQGGSSYEQYF.

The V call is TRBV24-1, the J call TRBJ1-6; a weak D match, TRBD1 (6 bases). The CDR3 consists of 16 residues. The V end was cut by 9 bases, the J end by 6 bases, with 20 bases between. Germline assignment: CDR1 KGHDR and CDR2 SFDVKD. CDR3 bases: TGTGCCACCCCAAACGGTTCAGGGGCACCTAATTCACCCCTCCACTTT. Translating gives CATPNGSGAPNSPLHF.

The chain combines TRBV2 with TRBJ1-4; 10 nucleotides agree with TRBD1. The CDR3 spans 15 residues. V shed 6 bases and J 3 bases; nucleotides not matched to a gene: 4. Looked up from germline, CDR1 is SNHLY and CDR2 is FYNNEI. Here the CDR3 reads CASRADRGPNEKLFF. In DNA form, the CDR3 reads TGTGCCAGCAGAGCTGACAGGGGGCCTAATGAAAAACTGTTTTTT.

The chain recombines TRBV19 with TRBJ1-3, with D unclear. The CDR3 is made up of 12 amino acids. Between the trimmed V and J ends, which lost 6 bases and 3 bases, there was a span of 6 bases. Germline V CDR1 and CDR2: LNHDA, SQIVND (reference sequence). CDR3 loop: CASRTNGNTIYF. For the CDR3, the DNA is TGTGCCAGTAGAACTAATGGAAACACCATATATTTT.

The CDR3 region has the DNA TGTGCCAGTAGTCCGACAGGGGGGGAGGAGACCCAGTACTTC. This translates into CASSPTGGEETQYF. V usage is TRBV19 and J usage is TRBJ2-5; 9 bases are shared with TRBD1. V shed 5 bases, J shed 5 bases, and the junction held 6 bases outside the gene matches. The V gene's germline CDR1 is LNHDA and CDR2 SQIVND (reference sequence). The CDR3 covers 14 residues.

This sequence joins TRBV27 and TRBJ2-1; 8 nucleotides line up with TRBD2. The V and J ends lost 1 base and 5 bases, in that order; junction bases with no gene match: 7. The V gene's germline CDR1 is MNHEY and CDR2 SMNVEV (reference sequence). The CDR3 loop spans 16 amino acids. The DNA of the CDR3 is TGTGCCAGCAGTTTATACGGGAGGGGGAAAAACAATGAGCAGTTCTTC. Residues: CASSLYGRGKNNEQFF.

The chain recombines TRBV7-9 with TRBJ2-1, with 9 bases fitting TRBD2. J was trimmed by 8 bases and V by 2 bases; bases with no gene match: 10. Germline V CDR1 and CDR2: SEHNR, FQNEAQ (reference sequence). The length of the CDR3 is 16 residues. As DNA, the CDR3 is TGTGCCAGCAGCTTACCCCGGAATAGCGGGAGTGATGAGCAGTTCTTC. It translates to CASSLPRNSGSDEQFF.

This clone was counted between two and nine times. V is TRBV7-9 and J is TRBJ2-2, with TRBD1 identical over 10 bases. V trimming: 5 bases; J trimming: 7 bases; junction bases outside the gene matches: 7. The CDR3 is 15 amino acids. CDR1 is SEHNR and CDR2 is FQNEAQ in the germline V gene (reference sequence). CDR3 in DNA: TGTGCCAGCAGCCCAGGGACAGGGGTAAACGGGGAGCTGTTTTTT. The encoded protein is CASSPGTGVNGELFF. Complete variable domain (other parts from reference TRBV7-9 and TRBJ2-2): DTGVSQNPRHKITKRGQNVTFRCDPISEHNRLYWYRQTLGQGPEFLTYFQNEAQLEKSRLLSDRFSAERPKGSFSTLEIQRTEQGDSAMYLCASSPGTGVNGELFFGEGSRLTVL.

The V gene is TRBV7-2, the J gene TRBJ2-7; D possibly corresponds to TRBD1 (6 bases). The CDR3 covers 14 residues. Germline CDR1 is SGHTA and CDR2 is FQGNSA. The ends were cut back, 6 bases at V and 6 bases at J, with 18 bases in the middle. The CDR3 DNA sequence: TGTGCCAGCAGAATCCGCATGGGGGCGGGCGAGCAGTACTTC. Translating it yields CASRIRMGAGEQYF.

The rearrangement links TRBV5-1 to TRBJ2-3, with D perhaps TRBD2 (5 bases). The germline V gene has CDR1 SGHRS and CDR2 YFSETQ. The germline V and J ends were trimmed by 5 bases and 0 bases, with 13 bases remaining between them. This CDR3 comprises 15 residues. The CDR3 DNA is TGCGCCAGCAGGGTGGAGGAAGTAAGCACAGATACGCAGTATTTT. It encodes CASRVEEVSTDTQYF.

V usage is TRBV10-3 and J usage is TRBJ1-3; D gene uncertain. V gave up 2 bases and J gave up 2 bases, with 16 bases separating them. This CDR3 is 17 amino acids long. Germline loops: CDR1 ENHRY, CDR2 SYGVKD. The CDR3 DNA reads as TGTGCCATCAGTGAGGCAGAGCGACTTCTGACTGGAAACACCATATATTTT. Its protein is CAISEAERLLTGNTIYF.